This entry features one T cell receptor beta chain sequence. Its antigen is still unknown. A second about 6 to 11 cycle PCR used barcoded and J-beta primers. TCRdb fed the 5' RACE reads into MiXCR, producing one record per CDR3 protein. The data contain 1.5 million to 2 million distinct CDR3 sequences, about two fifths of them singletons. These data belong to a study of blood T cells in healthy people across ages. The CDR3 loop spans 13 amino acids. V lost 7 bases and J lost 3; bases outside the gene matches: 3. CDR1 is SNHLY and CDR2 is FYNNEI in the germline V gene. Points from the study as a whole: There were more naive CD4+ cells and higher diversity in long-lived donors than in aged donors.

This TCR was sampled from a human donor in good health. Material: blood. The rearrangement links TRBV2 to TRBJ2-3; TRBD1 matches at 8 bases. The CDR3: CASNRDRTDTQYF. CDR3 bases: TGTGCCAGCAACAGGGACAGGACAGATACGCAGTATTTT.